This T cell receptor (beta chain) derives from a study of blood T cell repertoires in COVID-19. The method was immunoSEQ multiplex PCR; TCRdb's version includes in-frame clones alone and lacks a portion of them. The sample includes about 18,000 clones, roughly 88% of them seen just once. Material for sequencing was peripheral blood. The sequence came from a human donor in a cohort sampled during active COVID-19.

The CDR3 is CASSFNRQETQYF. For the CDR3, the DNA is TGTGCCAGCAGTTTTAATCGGCAAGAGACCCAGTACTTC. V and J are TRBV12-3 or TRBV12-4 and TRBJ2-5, with D unresolved. V shed 3 bases and J shed 2 bases, with 7 bases lying between them. This CDR3 has 13 amino acids.